These 21 T cell receptor beta chains were sequenced from one sample in a study of blood T cell repertoires in COVID-19 (dated by TCRdb to 2018 to 2021). Library preparation used the immunoSEQ multiplex PCR assay. Imported from immuneACCESS, the table was reduced by TCRdb to in-frame sequences with V and J called. These copies leave out some clones; in studies compared against another copy, an unresolved V gene accounts for under half, and the cause of the remainder is not known. For this sample the table gives a few hundred thousand clones, of which 84% were detected only once. The top ten hold around 3.6% of the sample. Sample: PBMCs or T cells enriched from blood (not recorded which). Receptors were obtained from a man in his fifties or sixties who had recovered from COVID-19.

The chain joins TRBV7-2 to TRBJ1-1; D remains ambiguous. This CDR3 spans 13 amino acids. V was trimmed by 6 bases and J by 4 bases, leaving 12 bases between them. Germline V gene data show CDR1 as SGHTA and CDR2 as FQGNSA. The CDR3 spells CASSRRHGTEAFF. CDR3 DNA: TGTGCCAGCAGTCGGCGGCACGGCACTGAAGCTTTCTTT.

The CDR3, as DNA: TGCGCCAGCAGTGAGGGTCAGGGTAGGGGGTACGAGCAGTACTTC. Translated: CASSEGQGRGYEQYF. V is TRBV10-1 and J is TRBJ2-7; TRBD1 is a possible D gene (6 bases). Germline assignment: CDR1 WNHNN and CDR2 SYGVQD (reference sequence). The CDR3 is 15 amino acids. Trimming removed 2 bases from V and 4 bases from J, with 15 bases in between.

The CDR3 loop reads CASSIGQGGETQYF. For the CDR3, the DNA is TGCGCCAGCAGCATAGGACAGGGGGGAGAGACCCAGTACTTC. The V and J genes are TRBV5-1 and TRBJ2-5; 10 bases line up with TRBD1. V lost 4 bases to trimming and J lost 4 bases; unmatched junction nucleotides: 4. Germline CDR1 SGHRS, CDR2 YFSETQ. The CDR3 runs to 14 residues.

This chain joins TRBV3-1 (or the pseudogene TRBV3-2) and TRBJ2-7, with 13 bases matching TRBD2. Germline CDR1 and CDR2: LGHDT and YNNKEL (reference sequence). V shed 3 bases, J shed 4 bases, and the junction held 3 bases outside the gene matches. The CDR3 consists of 15 residues. CDR3 bases: TGTGCCAGCAGCCATTTACTAGCGGGAGGGTACGAGCAGTACTTC. This codes for CASSHLLAGGYEQYF.

The chain uses TRBV5-1 and TRBJ2-1; possibly TRBD1 for D (6 bases). The germline V gene encodes CDR1 SGHRS and CDR2 YFSETQ. The CDR3 loop spans 15 amino acids. The V gene lost 7 bases and the J gene lost 7 bases, with 21 bases spanning the gap. CDR3 protein: CASGERTDQTNEQFF. CDR3 in DNA: TGCGCCAGCGGCGAAAGGACAGACCAAACTAATGAGCAGTTCTTC. The entire variable domain, with the rest obtained from reference TRBV5-1 and TRBJ2-1, is as follows: KAGVTQTPRYLIKTRGQQVTLSCSPISGHRSVSWYQQTPGQGLQFLFEYFSETQRNKGNFPGRFSGRQFSNSRSEMNVSTLELGDSALYLCASGERTDQTNEQFFGPGTRLTVL.

The rearrangement uses TRBV4-2 and TRBJ2-2, with a tentative D call TRBD1 (6 bases). V lost 1 base and J 3 bases, leaving 12 bases between the germline ends. CDR1 is LGHNA, CDR2 YNFKEQ, per germline. The CDR3 sequence is 16 residues long. The CDR3 is CASSQVGGADTGELFF. Written as DNA, the CDR3 is TGTGCCAGCAGCCAAGTTGGGGGCGCGGACACCGGGGAGCTGTTTTTT.

This chain joins TRBV6-5 and TRBJ2-4; 8 bases match TRBD1. Germline V CDR1 and CDR2: MNHEY, SVGAGI. The CDR3 is 13 amino acids. The ends lost 6 bases at V and 5 bases at J; junction bases unmatched: 3. CDR3 residues: CASRQTGENIQYF. CDR3 nucleotide sequence: TGTGCCAGCAGACAGACAGGGGAAAACATTCAGTACTTC.

This sequence joins TRBV7-2 and TRBJ2-2, with 7 bases matching TRBD1. Germline CDR1 SGHTA, CDR2 FQGNSA. The ends lost 8 bases at V and 5 bases at J; junction bases unmatched: 8. The CDR3 loop spans 14 amino acids. The CDR3: CASRGQGQTGELFF. The CDR3 region has the DNA TGTGCCAGCCGAGGGCAGGGACAGACCGGGGAGCTGTTTTTT. Complete variable domain (other parts from reference TRBV7-2 and TRBJ2-2): GAGVSQSPSNKVTEKGKDVELRCDPISGHTALYWYRQSLGQGLEFLIYFQGNSAPDKSGLPSDRFSAERTGGSVSTLTIQRTQQEDSAVYLCASRGQGQTGELFFGEGSRLTVL.

The rearrangement links TRBV5-1 to TRBJ2-7; 8 positions match TRBD1. Trimming took 0 bases from V and 5 from J; bases not matched to a gene: 7. The CDR3 has 15 residues. The germline CDR1 and CDR2 sequences are SGHRS and YFSETQ. The CDR3 DNA reads TGCGCCAGCAGCTTGGTTACAGGGGGGTCCCACGAGCAGTACTTC. This gives the protein CASSLVTGGSHEQYF.

This rearrangement joins TRBV7-6 to TRBJ1-3; 7 nucleotides line up with TRBD1. With 5 bases clipped from V and 0 bases from J, the junction kept 13 bases outside the gene matches. Germline CDR1 and CDR2: SGHVS and FNYEAQ. The CDR3 is 18 amino acids. CDR3 in amino acids: CASSGDRSAWASGNTIYF. Here the CDR3 DNA reads TGTGCCAGCAGCGGGGACAGATCGGCGTGGGCCTCTGGAAACACCATATATTTT. Supplemented by reference TRBV7-6 and TRBJ1-3, the full variable domain reads GAGVSQSPRYKVTKRGQDVALRCDPISGHVSLYWYRQALGQGPEFLTYFNYEAQQDKSGLPNDRFSAERPEGSISTLTIQRTEQRDSAMYRCASSGDRSAWASGNTIYFGEGSWLTVV.

The chain is built from TRBV7-2 and TRBJ2-7, with 7 positions matching TRBD2. Germline V gives CDR1 SGHTA, CDR2 FQGNSA. The CDR3 sequence is 15 residues long. Trimming took 4 bases from V and 2 from J; bases not matched to a gene: 8. CDR3 DNA sequence: TGTGCCAGCAGCTGGGCCATGGGGGGGGCCTACGAGCAGTACTTC. It yields the protein CASSWAMGGAYEQYF.

The chain uses TRBV28 and TRBJ2-5, with 12 bases matching TRBD2. Germline V gene sequence: CDR1 MDHEN, CDR2 SYDVKM. The V and J ends lost 5 bases and 7 bases, in that order; junction bases with no gene match: 11. The CDR3 loop spans 16 amino acids. CDR3 sequence (DNA): TGTGCCAGCAGTGTCCCTAGCGGGAGGGCCGTCGGGACCCAGTACTTC. Translated: CASSVPSGRAVGTQYF.

This clone was detected only a few times. The J gene is TRBJ2-2, the V gene TRBV29-1; a weak D match, TRBD2 (5 bases). V lost 7 bases, J lost 3 bases, and 12 bases lay in between. CDR3 length: 13 residues. The V gene's germline CDR1 is SQVTM and CDR2 ANQGSEA. The CDR3, as DNA: TGCAGCGGGCGTCGGGGTTACACCGGGGAGCTGTTTTTT. Translated, it gives CSGRRGYTGELFF.

This clone was counted a few times. This chain joins TRBV10-1 and TRBJ2-7; D perhaps matches TRBD2 (5 bases). Trimming took off 3 bases at V and 2 bases at J, with 14 bases between the two ends. Germline CDR1 and CDR2: WNHNN and SYGVQD (reference sequence). The CDR3 covers 15 residues. The CDR3 sequence: CASSDASASPYEQYF. The CDR3 nucleotides are TGCGCCAGCAGTGACGCGTCGGCTAGCCCCTACGAGCAGTACTTC.

The rearrangement uses TRBV11-3 and TRBJ2-7; the D gene is possibly TRBD1 (7 bases). Germline values: CDR1 SGHNT, CDR2 YENEEA. With 1 base removed from V and 9 bases from J, the gap between germline ends came to 13 bases. The CDR3 is 13 amino acids. The CDR3 reads CASSLGQGGAQYF. CDR3 nucleotides: TGTGCCAGCAGCTTAGGGCAGGGGGGAGCGCAGTACTTC.

This chain joins TRBV19 and TRBJ1-2, with 7 bases aligning to TRBD1. V trimming: 2 bases; J trimming: 2 bases; junction bases outside the gene matches: 2. CDR3 length: 14 amino acids. The germline CDR1 and CDR2 sequences are LNHDA and SQIVND (reference sequence). The CDR3 bases are TGTGCCAGTAGTATATCAGGGGGGAACTATGGCTACACCTTC. It codes for CASSISGGNYGYTF.

This clone was counted a single time. The J gene is TRBJ2-2, the V gene TRBV29-1; D might be TRBD1 (6 bases). Germline values: CDR1 SQVTM, CDR2 ANQGSEA. Trimming stripped 5 bases from V and 3 bases from J, with 13 bases between. The CDR3 is 14 residues long. CDR3 DNA sequence: TGCAGCGTTTCGTTGGCAGGGGACACCGGGGAGCTGTTTTTT. Protein sequence: CSVSLAGDTGELFF.

This clone was seen more than once but under ten times. The rearrangement uses TRBV3-1 (or the pseudogene TRBV3-2) and TRBJ2-1; tentatively, D is TRBD1 (6 bases). The CDR3 covers 15 residues. V dropped 6 bases and J dropped 4 bases, with 16 bases sitting between them. Germline CDR1 and CDR2: LGHDT and YNNKEL (reference sequence). CDR3 sequence: CASRPSGTLYNEQFF. CDR3 bases: TGTGCCAGCAGGCCTTCCGGGACACTATACAATGAGCAGTTCTTC.

The V call is TRBV9, the J call TRBJ1-5; 9 bases match TRBD1. J was trimmed by 2 bases and V by 4 bases; bases with no gene match: 4. This CDR3 is 15 amino acids long. CDR1 is SGDLS and CDR2 is YYNGEE in the germline V gene. CDR3 coding DNA: TGTGCCAGCAGCCCAGACAGGGGGGGCAATCAGCCCCAGCATTTT. Protein product: CASSPDRGGNQPQHF.

There are a few counts of this clone. The chain employs TRBV7-9 and TRBJ2-2; 8 bases are shared with TRBD2. The CDR3 covers 16 residues. Germline assignment: CDR1 SEHNR and CDR2 FQNEAQ (reference sequence). The junction had 11 bases not matched to a gene; V was cut back by 5 bases and J by 6 bases. The CDR3 spells CASSPGPGGGSGELFF. CDR3 nucleotide sequence: TGTGCCAGCAGCCCCGGGCCCGGGGGGGGTTCCGGGGAGCTGTTTTTT.

V usage is TRBV28 and J usage is TRBJ1-5; TRBD1 matches at 7 bases. Germline V lookup: CDR1 MDHEN, CDR2 SYDVKM. Trimming took 10 bases from V and 1 from J; bases not matched to a gene: 4. The CDR3 extends over 13 amino acids. CDR3 in DNA: TGTGCCACCGACAGGGACAGCAATCAGCCCCAGCATTTT. Amino acids: CATDRDSNQPQHF.